This T cell receptor beta chain was sequenced in a study of blood T cells in healthy people across ages. A J-beta primer mix and a sample-barcoded 5' primer were used in a second PCR of about 6 to 12 cycles. TCRdb fed the 5' RACE reads into MiXCR, producing one record per CDR3 protein. The sample contains about 930,000 distinct CDR3 sequences, 25% to 30% of which appear only once. The table lists this clonotype with many counts. The same sample was also used in a study of T cells of mothers and their children. According to that study: Each mother gave over 8 million TCR beta CDR3 reads; each child, about 3 million.

The TCR originated in a woman aged 40 to 49 in good health. Sequences were obtained from blood.

CDR3: CSVEGGYNEQFF. The CDR3 nucleotides read TGCAGCGTTGAAGGGGGGTACAATGAGCAGTTCTTC. V is TRBV29-1 and J is TRBJ2-1, with D possibly being TRBD1 or TRBD2 (5 bases each). The germline V gene encodes CDR1 SQVTM and CDR2 ANQGSEA. V was trimmed by 1 base and J by 4 bases, leaving 5 bases between them. The CDR3 spans 12 residues.